A selection of T cell receptor beta chains follows, all from one sample in a study of cytomegalovirus exposure and HLA in healthy donors. The method was immunoSEQ multiplex PCR; TCRdb's version includes in-frame clones alone and lacks a portion of them. The sample records about 170,000 clones, just under 90% being singletons. The specimen was PBMCs. The receptors were gathered from a woman in her thirties in good health and CMV-seronegative. CDR3s include the opening cysteine and the closing phenylalanine or tryptophan. D genes are given only for firm matches. Clone size is shown for a subset of rows, as once, few, many or a class of expanded clone.

v_gene,abundance,d_gene,j_gene,CDR3nt,CDR3aa
TRBV5-1,few,.,TRBJ1-1,TGCGCCAGCAGCTTGGGGGGGGAAGCTGAAGCTTTCTTT,CASSLGGEAEAFF
TRBV27,.,TRBD1,TRBJ1-3,TGTGCCAGCAGTACCACCGGGACAGGGTTTGGAAACACCATATATTTT,CASSTTGTGFGNTIYF
TRBV15,few,.,TRBJ1-6,TGTGCCACCAGCAGAGATACAGGCGGAAATTCACCCCTCCACTTT,CATSRDTGGNSPLHF
TRBV6-5,.,.,TRBJ2-7,TGTGCCAGCAGTTATAGAGAGGGCCCTTCTGGTCACGAGCAGTACTTC,CASSYREGPSGHEQYF
TRBV6-5,.,TRBD1,TRBJ2-1,TGTGCCAGCAGTCCCGGGACAGGGGCCTACAATGAGCAGTTCTTC,CASSPGTGAYNEQFF
TRBV5-1,.,TRBD1,TRBJ1-4,TGCGCCAGCAGCTTGGGCGGGACAGGAAATGAAAAACTGTTTTTT,CASSLGGTGNEKLFF
TRBV7-2,.,.,TRBJ2-3,TGTGCCAGCAGGAGGGGGCTAGCGGGTCTGAGCACAGATACGCAGTATTTT,CASRRGLAGLSTDTQYF
TRBV2,.,.,TRBJ1-1,TGTGCCAGCAGTGAAGTCCGGAGCACTGAAGCTTTCTTT,CASSEVRSTEAFF
TRBV9,.,TRBD1,TRBJ2-1,TGTGCCAGCAGCAGAAGGACAGGGGACTACAATGAGCAGTTCTTC,CASSRRTGDYNEQFF
TRBV2,.,TRBD1,TRBJ1-5,TGTGCCAGCCGAACAGGGGAAGGGAATCAGCCCCAGCATTTT,CASRTGEGNQPQHF
TRBV7-9,.,.,TRBJ2-2,TGTGCCAGCAGCCAATCCGGGACACTCGACACCGGGGAGCTGTTTTTT,CASSQSGTLDTGELFF
TRBV11-2,.,TRBD1,TRBJ1-4,TGTGCCAGCAGCTTAGTTGCGAACAGGGGCTATGAAAAACTGTTTTTT,CASSLVANRGYEKLFF
TRBV5-4,.,TRBD1,TRBJ1-2,TGTGCCAGCAGCACGACAGGGGATGGCTACACCTTC,CASSTTGDGYTF
TRBV5-4,once,TRBD2,TRBJ2-3,TGTGCCAGCAGCCCCCCGGGACTACCTAGCACAGATACGCAGTATTTT,CASSPPGLPSTDTQYF
TRBV15,.,TRBD2,TRBJ2-3,TGTGCCACCAGCAGAGGCGGCAGCGGGGGGTTGCGCACAGATACGCAGTATTTT,CATSRGGSGGLRTDTQYF
TRBV19,few,TRBD1,TRBJ2-7,TGTGCCAGTAGTACCGGGACAGACCCTATAGAGCAGTACTTC,CASSTGTDPIEQYF
TRBV5-6,.,.,TRBJ1-1,TGTGCCAGCAGCTTTAACAGGGTAGCTTTCTTT,CASSFNRVAFF
TRBV5-4,once,.,TRBJ2-2,TGTGCCCCTCAGAGGGGGGGGAGATTGAACACCGGGGAGCTGTTTTTT,CAPQRGGRLNTGELFF
TRBV7-9,.,.,TRBJ1-1,TGTGCCAGCAGCTTAGCGGGTCGCGGAGTCATGAACACTGAAGCTTTCTTT,CASSLAGRGVMNTEAFF
TRBV6-1,.,.,TRBJ2-7,TGTGCCAGCTCTGTGCGGGGCGAGCAGTACTTC,CASSVRGEQYF
TRBV25-1,once,TRBD1,TRBJ1-4,TGTGCCAGCAGTCCTGATGGCAGGGGGCGTTATGAAAAACTGTTTTTT,CASSPDGRGRYEKLFF
TRBV7-9,.,TRBD1,TRBJ1-4,TGTGCCAGCAGCCCCTCGGGACAGGGGGCGGGCACTAATGAAAAACTGTTTTTT,CASSPSGQGAGTNEKLFF
TRBV27,.,.,TRBJ1-2,TGTGCCAGCAGTCCCCATGAGGGCCGCGGCTATGGCTACACCTTC,CASSPHEGRGYGYTF
TRBV29-1,.,TRBD2,TRBJ2-5,TGCAGCGTGGGGAGCGGGGGACCGGGAGAGACCCAGTACTTC,CSVGSGGPGETQYF
TRBV7-9,once,.,TRBJ2-2,TGTGCCAGCAGCTTAGAGCACGGGGGAGCAGGCGGGGAGCTGTTTTTT,CASSLEHGGAGGELFF
TRBV11-2,.,TRBD1,TRBJ2-7,TGTGCCAGCAGCTTGGAAGGGACAGTACCTTCATACGAGCAGTACTTC,CASSLEGTVPSYEQYF
TRBV5-4,.,TRBD1,TRBJ1-4,TGTGCCAGCAGCGGGGACAGGGGGACTGAAAAACTGTTTTTT,CASSGDRGTEKLFF
TRBV11-2,.,TRBD1,TRBJ2-7,TGTGCCAGCAGCCGGGACAGGAACTACGAGCAGTACTTC,CASSRDRNYEQYF
TRBV6-1,.,.,TRBJ2-1,TGTGCCAGCGACCGGGGGACCTACAATGAGCAGTTCTTC,CASDRGTYNEQFF
TRBV6-5,.,TRBD1,TRBJ1-1,TGTGCCAGCAGGTCTTGGACAGGGGACACTGAAGCTTTCTTT,CASRSWTGDTEAFF
TRBV7-9,once,TRBD2,TRBJ2-7,TGTGCCAGCAGTTATAGCGGGGGAGCAAAGTCCTACGAGCAGTACTTC,CASSYSGGAKSYEQYF
TRBV11-2,.,TRBD2,TRBJ2-3,TGTGCCAGCAGCTTACTTTGGGCGGGGGGCACAGATACGCAGTATTTT,CASSLLWAGGTDTQYF
TRBV4-2,.,TRBD2,TRBJ2-1,TGTGCCAGCAGCCCTAGATCGACTAGCGGGGACAATGAGCAGTTCTTC,CASSPRSTSGDNEQFF
TRBV7-8,.,TRBD1,TRBJ1-2,TGTGCCAGCAGCTTATTTACAGGGGACTATGGCTACACCTTC,CASSLFTGDYGYTF
TRBV27,.,.,TRBJ1-2,TGTGCCAGCAGTTTTGTCCAGGGATCAAATCTCTATGGCTACACCTTC,CASSFVQGSNLYGYTF
TRBV5-1,.,TRBD2,TRBJ2-7,TGCGCCAGCCAGCGACTAGCGGGAGAGCAGTACTTC,CASQRLAGEQYF
TRBV9,.,.,TRBJ1-4,TGTGCCAGCAGCGTAGGAACAGGGATTAATGAAAAACTGTTTTTT,CASSVGTGINEKLFF
TRBV11-2,.,.,TRBJ2-2,TGTGCCAGCAGCGGAGTACTCCAGGGGAAGGACACCGGGGAGCTGTTTTTT,CASSGVLQGKDTGELFF
TRBV10-2,.,.,TRBJ2-3,TGCGCCAGCAGTGATCGCTTGGGCCCCTCAAGCACAGATACGCAGTATTTT,CASSDRLGPSSTDTQYF
TRBV13,.,TRBD2,TRBJ2-7,TGTGCCAGCAGCCTGGGACTAGCGGGGGAAGAGCAGTACTTC,CASSLGLAGEEQYF
TRBV27,.,TRBD1,TRBJ1-3,TGTGCCAGCAGTTCGCAGACCGGGACAGTCGGAAACACCATATATTTT,CASSSQTGTVGNTIYF
TRBV5-1,few,.,TRBJ1-6,TGCGCCAGCAGCTTCACAGAAGATTCACCCCTCCACTTT,CASSFTEDSPLHF
TRBV5-1,.,.,TRBJ1-3,TGCGCCAGCAGCTTGGTAGGAGGGGCAGGCTCTGGAAACACCATATATTTT,CASSLVGGAGSGNTIYF
TRBV11-2,.,TRBD1,TRBJ1-3,TGTGCCAGCAGCTCGATACAGGGGGCCAACTCTGGAAACACCATATATTTT,CASSSIQGANSGNTIYF